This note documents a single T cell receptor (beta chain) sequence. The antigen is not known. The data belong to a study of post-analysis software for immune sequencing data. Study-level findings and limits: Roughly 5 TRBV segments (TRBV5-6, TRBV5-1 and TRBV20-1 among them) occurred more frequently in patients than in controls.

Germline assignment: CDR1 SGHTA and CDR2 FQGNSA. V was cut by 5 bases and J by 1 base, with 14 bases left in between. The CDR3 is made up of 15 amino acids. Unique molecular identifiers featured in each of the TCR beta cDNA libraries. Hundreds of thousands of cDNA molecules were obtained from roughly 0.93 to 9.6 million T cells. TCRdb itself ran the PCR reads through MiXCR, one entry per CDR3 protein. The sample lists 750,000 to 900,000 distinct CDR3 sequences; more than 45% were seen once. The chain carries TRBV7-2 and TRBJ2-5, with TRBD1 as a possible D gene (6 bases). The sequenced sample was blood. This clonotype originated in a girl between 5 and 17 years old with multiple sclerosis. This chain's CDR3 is CASSPGHRAQETQYF. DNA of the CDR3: TGTGCCAGCAGCCCAGGACACAGGGCCCAAGAGACCCAGTACTTC.